Below, 32 T cell receptor beta chains from the same sample are listed, as sequenced in a study of a mutant IDH1 vaccine in newly diagnosed glioma. Which antigens these TCRs recognize remains unknown. Time point of the sample: week 5, during vaccination. Vaccination comprised doses that each held 300 ug of mutant IDH1 20-mer peptide, plus topical imiquimod. The protocol was immunoSEQ multiplex PCR, while the TCRdb copy is restricted to in-frame clones and leaves out a portion. Found here are about 58,000 clones, around 80% of them singletons; the top ten hold 6.5% to 8.5%. This specimen consisted of PBMCs, obtained from a glioma patient whose treatment included an IDH1 peptide vaccine. All receptors come from a woman in her forties or fifties with glioma.

The rearrangement uses TRBV6-6 and TRBJ2-7; D possibly matches TRBD1 or TRBD2 (5 bases each). The CDR3 spans 13 residues. Germline V CDR1 and CDR2: MNHNY, SVGAGI (reference sequence). Trimming cost V 7 bases and J 4 bases, with 14 bases left between them. As DNA, the CDR3 is TGTGCCAGCATCCAGACAGAGGGATACGAGCAGTACTTC. This gives the protein CASIQTEGYEQYF.

CDR3 nucleotide sequence: TGTGCCAGCAGTCGGGACAGGTGGGTCTCCGAGCAGTACTTC. Translation: CASSRDRWVSEQYF. The chain is built from TRBV7-3 and TRBJ2-7; 8 nucleotides line up with TRBD1. V gave up 6 bases and J gave up 6 bases; unmatched junction bases: 10. In germline, CDR1 is SGHTA, CDR2 FQGTGA. CDR3 size: 14 residues.

The chain carries TRBV5-1 and TRBJ1-2; D is undetermined. V shed 0 bases and J shed 3 bases, with 12 bases lying between them. The CDR3 covers 15 residues. Germline CDR1 and CDR2: SGHRS and YFSETQ. The CDR3 nucleotides read TGCGCCAGCAGCTTGGATCCGGGCGCAGACTATGGCTACACCTTC. It yields the protein CASSLDPGADYGYTF.

A single count supports this clone. This chain joins TRBV9 and TRBJ1-2; 8 positions match TRBD1. The CDR3 is 13 residues long. Germline values: CDR1 SGDLS, CDR2 YYNGEE. V was pared by 0 bases and J by 6 bases, with 1 base of the junction left unmatched. As DNA, the CDR3 is TGTGCCAGCAGCGTAGCGGACAGGGATGGCTACACCTTC. Translation gives CASSVADRDGYTF.

The chain uses TRBV2 and TRBJ1-2, with D uncertain. This CDR3 has 14 residues. V was trimmed by 4 bases and J by 0 bases, leaving 9 bases between them. CDR1 is SNHLY, CDR2 FYNNEI, per germline. Here the CDR3 DNA reads TGTGCCAGCAGTGCAGTGGAGACTAACTATGGCTACACCTTC. It encodes CASSAVETNYGYTF.

The rearrangement links TRBV11-2 to TRBJ1-1; D not certain. Germline CDR1 reads SGHAT; CDR2 reads FQNNGV. The CDR3 has 14 residues. V lost 2 bases, J lost 1 base, and 8 bases lay in between. CDR3 protein: CASSLLDRNTEAFF. CDR3 nucleotide sequence: TGTGCCAGCAGCTTACTCGACCGGAACACTGAAGCTTTCTTT.

V usage is TRBV9 and J usage is TRBJ1-1, with D uncertain. The V gene lost 4 bases and the J gene lost 1 base, with 11 bases spanning the gap. The CDR3 sequence is 14 residues long. CDR1 and CDR2 from the germline V gene are SGDLS and YYNGEE. The CDR3 reads CASSLRPSNTEAFF. The CDR3, as DNA: TGTGCCAGCAGCTTGCGACCATCGAACACTGAAGCTTTCTTT.

The chain links TRBV5-1 to TRBJ2-1; 9 nucleotides line up with TRBD1. From germline, CDR1 is SGHRS and CDR2 YFSETQ. The CDR3 is 18 residues long. V trimming: 2 bases; J trimming: 7 bases; junction bases outside the gene matches: 16. CDR3 DNA sequence: TGCGCCAGCAGCTTAAGACCCCCGGGACAGGGACGCCAAAATGAGCAGTTCTTC. Its translation is CASSLRPPGQGRQNEQFF.

The rearrangement uses TRBV28 and TRBJ1-2; 9 nucleotides align to TRBD1. V shed 3 bases and J 3 bases; nucleotides not matched to a gene: 2. Germline V gene lookup returns CDR1 MDHEN and CDR2 SYDVKM. The CDR3 has 14 amino acids. DNA of the CDR3: TGTGCCAGCAGTTTTACAGGGGGCGACTATGGCTACACCTTC. It is translated as CASSFTGGDYGYTF.

The chain has TRBV5-1 and TRBJ2-2; unclear D gene. This CDR3 spans 16 amino acids. Germline V CDR1 and CDR2: SGHRS, YFSETQ. The V end was cut by 3 bases, the J end by 0 bases, with 12 bases between. The CDR3 DNA reads as TGCGCCAGCAGCTCTTTACTGCAGACGAACACCGGGGAGCTGTTTTTT. Protein sequence: CASSSLLQTNTGELFF.

The chain couples TRBV29-1 to TRBJ1-1; TRBD1 is a possible D gene (6 bases). Germline lookup yields CDR1 SQVTM and CDR2 ANQGSEA. Trimming removed 6 bases at V and 5 bases at J, with 13 bases between. The CDR3 is made up of 12 amino acids. The CDR3 DNA reads as TGCAGCGTCCCCGGAGGGGGAACTGAAGCTTTCTTT. It codes for CSVPGGGTEAFF.

The CDR3 loop is CASSVGNSGDEKLFF. The CDR3 DNA reads TGTGCCAGCAGCGTAGGGAACAGTGGGGACGAAAAACTGTTTTTT. The chain is built from TRBV9 and TRBJ1-4; D might be TRBD1 (5 bases). The CDR3 spans 15 residues. V lost 0 bases and J lost 8, with 14 bases in between. Germline V gives CDR1 SGDLS, CDR2 YYNGEE.

J is TRBJ1-1 and V is TRBV4-1; D gene uncertain. Germline CDR1 is MGHRA and CDR2 is YSYEKL. The V gene lost 4 bases and the J gene lost 6 bases, with 9 bases spanning the gap. The CDR3 loop spans 12 amino acids. CDR3 in amino acids: CASSPGQPEAFF. Here the CDR3 DNA reads TGCGCCAGCAGCCCCGGGCAGCCTGAAGCTTTCTTT.

The rearrangement joins TRBV30 to TRBJ2-5, with 7 positions matching TRBD1. Germline V lookup: CDR1 GTSNPN, CDR2 SVGIG (reference sequence). J lost 5 bases, V lost 0 bases, and 3 bases had no gene match. CDR3 size: 13 residues. CDR3 sequence reads: CAWSVNRGETQYF. CDR3 bases: TGTGCCTGGAGTGTAAACAGGGGTGAGACCCAGTACTTC.

The genes are TRBV5-1 and TRBJ2-3, with D perhaps matching TRBD1 (6 bases). Per germline, CDR1 SGHRS and CDR2 YFSETQ. Trimming left V 0 bases short and J 10 bases short, with 12 bases between. The CDR3 runs 13 residues. CDR3 DNA sequence: TGCGCCAGCAGCTTGGAACAGGGTATGGCGCAGTATTTT. The encoded protein is CASSLEQGMAQYF. Supplemented by reference TRBV5-1 and TRBJ2-3, the full variable domain reads KAGVTQTPRYLIKTRGQQVTLSCSPISGHRSVSWYQQTPGQGLQFLFEYFSETQRNKGNFPGRFSGRQFSNSRSEMNVSTLELGDSALYLCASSLEQGMAQYFGPGTRLTVL.

The chain carries TRBV4-1 and TRBJ1-2, with D unresolved. Germline V gene sequence: CDR1 MGHRA, CDR2 YSYEKL. The V end lost 5 bases, the J end lost 2 bases, and 12 bases lay between the germline ends. The CDR3 has 14 residues. CDR3 DNA sequence: TGCGCCAGCAGCTTCCAGGACCGGAACTATGGCTACACCTTC. Its translation: CASSFQDRNYGYTF.

The rearrangement joins TRBV30 to TRBJ2-6; D remains unclear. Germline lookup yields CDR1 GTSNPN and CDR2 SVGIG (reference sequence). This CDR3 region has 15 residues. V lost 7 bases and J 0 bases, leaving 13 bases between the germline ends. The CDR3 protein is CAYSDLDSGANVLTF. The CDR3 DNA follows: TGTGCCTATTCCGATCTGGACTCTGGGGCCAACGTCCTGACTTTC. The full variable domain, with the rest looked up from reference TRBV30 and TRBJ2-6, is SQTIHQWPATLVQPVGSPLSLECTVEGTSNPNLYWYRQAAGRGLQLLFYSVGIGQISSEVPQNLSASRPQDRQFILSSKKLLLSDSGFYLCAYSDLDSGANVLTFGAGSRLTVL.

The chain joins TRBV6-1 to TRBJ1-1; 8 nucleotides agree with TRBD1. V was pared by 9 bases and J by 5 bases, with 8 bases of the junction left unmatched. CDR1 is MNHNS, CDR2 SASEGT, per germline. The CDR3 totals 13 residues. CDR3 sequence: CASGTGGGTEAFF. The CDR3 DNA follows: TGTGCCAGTGGCACAGGGGGGGGGACTGAAGCTTTCTTT.

This clone has a handful of counts. Relative to the germline gene, one junction end is altered; a read error may explain this. The gene calls are TRBV7-7 and TRBJ2-7; 10 bases match TRBD1. Germline V gene sequence: CDR1 SSHAT, CDR2 FNYEAQ (reference sequence). This CDR3 region has 16 residues. CDR3: CASSSAPGQGSHEQYF. CDR3 bases: TGTGCTAGCAGCTCGGCGCCGGGACAGGGGTCTCACGAGCAGTACTTC.

The V and J genes are TRBV5-1 and TRBJ1-4; perhaps TRBD1 as D (5 bases). Between the trimmed V and J ends, which lost 0 bases and 4 bases, there was a span of 7 bases. CDR1 and CDR2 from the germline V gene are SGHRS and YFSETQ. The CDR3 has 14 residues. The CDR3 nucleotides read TGCGCCAGCAGCTTGGCGGGGGATAATGAAAAACTGTTTTTT. It codes for CASSLAGDNEKLFF.

The chain carries TRBV7-3 and TRBJ1-2, with TRBD1 matching 7 bases. The CDR3 length is 15 residues. Germline V gene data show CDR1 as SGHTA and CDR2 as FQGTGA. With V trimmed by 2 bases and J by 8 bases, 11 bases remained unmatched. The CDR3 region has the DNA TGTGCCAGCAGCTTAGGGTGGGACAGTATAATGGGCTACACCTTC. Translation gives CASSLGWDSIMGYTF. Together with reference TRBV7-3 and TRBJ1-2, the CDR3 gives the full variable domain: GAGVSQTPSNKVTEKGKYVELRCDPISGHTALYWYRQSLGQGPEFLIYFQGTGAADDSGLPNDRFFAVRPEGSVSTLKIQRTERGDSAVYLCASSLGWDSIMGYTFGSGTRLTVV.

J is TRBJ1-1 and V is TRBV29-1; maybe TRBD1 (6 bases). Trimming pared 3 bases from V and 1 base from J, leaving 12 bases between. This CDR3 has 14 residues. Germline lookup yields CDR1 SQVTM and CDR2 ANQGSEA. CDR3 residues: CSVDKGGRNTEAFF. In DNA form, the CDR3 reads TGCAGCGTTGATAAAGGGGGTCGGAACACTGAAGCTTTCTTT.

A single count supports this clone. The gene calls are TRBV5-1 and TRBJ2-1; tentative D call: TRBD2 (7 bases). Deletions cut 4 bases from V and 5 bases from J, with 19 bases between. Germline V gene sequence: CDR1 SGHRS, CDR2 YFSETQ. The CDR3 extends over 16 amino acids. Here the CDR3 DNA reads TGCGCCAGCAGCCCCATTAGGCCGGGGGGCAACAATGAGCAGTTCTTC. It codes for CASSPIRPGGNNEQFF.

The J gene is TRBJ1-5, the V gene TRBV19, with TRBD1 as a possible D gene (5 bases). V dropped 11 bases and J dropped 1 base, with 15 bases sitting between them. The CDR3 contains 14 residues. Germline V lookup: CDR1 LNHDA, CDR2 SQIVND (reference sequence). This CDR3 is CAGGGSSSNQPQHF. The CDR3 DNA follows: TGTGCCGGGGGGGGGTCCTCAAGCAATCAGCCCCAGCATTTT. Complete variable domain (other parts from reference TRBV19 and TRBJ1-5): DGGITQSPKYLFRKEGQNVTLSCEQNLNHDAMYWYRQDPGQGLRLIYYSQIVNDFQKGDIAEGYSVSREKKESFPLTVTSAQKNPTAFYLCAGGGSSSNQPQHFGDGTRLSIL.

The chain carries TRBV18 and TRBJ2-2; TRBD1 matches 7 bases. Germline CDR1 and CDR2: KGHSH and LQKENI. J was trimmed by 0 bases and V by 2 bases; bases with no gene match: 3. The CDR3 length is 16 residues. The CDR3 reads CASSPNRGTNTGELFF. DNA of the CDR3: TGTGCCAGCTCACCAAACAGGGGCACGAACACCGGGGAGCTGTTTTTT.

This chain joins TRBV18 and TRBJ1-1; D is possibly TRBD1 (6 bases). Trimming took 2 bases from V and 4 from J, leaving 8 bases between them. Germline CDR1 and CDR2: KGHSH and LQKENI. CDR3 length: 13 residues. The CDR3 region has the DNA TGTGCCAGCTCACCAGTCAGGGGCACTGAAGCTTTCTTT. Encoded protein: CASSPVRGTEAFF.

V and J are TRBV6-5 and TRBJ2-3; a weak D match, TRBD2 (6 bases). Germline V CDR1 and CDR2: MNHEY, SVGAGI. V was pared by 6 bases and J by 5 bases, with 12 bases between. The CDR3 runs to 13 residues. This CDR3 is CASRPGDRDTQYF. CDR3 in DNA: TGTGCCAGCAGACCGGGGGATAGAGATACGCAGTATTTT.

The CDR3 DNA reads TGTGCCAGTAGTGCCGGGACAGGGGTGTACGAGCAGTACTTC. This encodes CASSAGTGVYEQYF. V is TRBV19 and J is TRBJ2-7; 10 nucleotides match TRBD1. The CDR3 extends over 14 amino acids. In germline, CDR1 is LNHDA, CDR2 SQIVND (reference sequence). Trimming removed 5 bases from V and 4 bases from J; junction bases left unmatched: 5.

In this sample, this clone turned up once. This rearrangement joins TRBV15 to TRBJ2-1; TRBD2 agrees at 8 bases. Trimming cost V 5 bases and J 4 bases; bases outside gene matches: 7. The length of the CDR3 is 15 residues. Germline-derived CDR1 and CDR2 are LNHNV and YYDKDF (reference sequence). CDR3 nucleotides: TGTGCCACCAGCGCGCGAAGCGGGGGTTACAATGAGCAGTTCTTC. It yields the protein CATSARSGGYNEQFF. Complete variable domain (other parts from reference TRBV15 and TRBJ2-1): DAMVIQNPRYQVTQFGKPVTLSCSQTLNHNVMYWYQQKSSQAPKLLFHYYDKDFNNEADTPDNFQSRRPNTSFCFLDIRSPGLGDTAMYLCATSARSGGYNEQFFGPGTRLTVL.

The chain is built from TRBV5-1 and TRBJ2-1; D remains ambiguous. The CDR3 spans 11 residues. The V and J ends lost 5 bases and 1 base respectively, with 1 base between them. Germline assignment: CDR1 SGHRS and CDR2 YFSETQ. CDR3 nucleotide sequence: TGCGCCAGCAGTTCCTACAATGAGCAGTTCTTC. It specifies CASSSYNEQFF.

This chain links TRBV19 with TRBJ2-2; D is unclear. CDR3 length equals 12 residues. The ends were cut back, 6 bases at V and 5 bases at J, with 7 bases in the middle. Germline V lookup: CDR1 LNHDA, CDR2 SQIVND (reference sequence). In nucleotides, the CDR3 is TGTGCCAGTAGCCCAGGAACCGGGGAGCTGTTTTTT. Amino acid sequence: CASSPGTGELFF.

The chain couples TRBV7-2 to TRBJ1-6, with 7 bases that match TRBD1. The germline gives CDR1 SGHTA, CDR2 FQGNSA. The V and J ends lost 6 bases and 5 bases, in that order; junction bases with no gene match: 10. This CDR3 region has 16 residues. The CDR3: CASSPTGTVDNSPLHF. The CDR3 DNA is TGTGCCAGCAGTCCCACCGGGACAGTGGATAATTCACCCCTCCACTTT.